This T cell receptor beta chain was recorded in a study of blood T cell repertoires in COVID-19. Study summary: Collection of acute and convalescent COVID-19 samples took place in the United States, Italy and Spain. PBMCs, B-cell-depleted T cells, or T cells were the source of the cDNA or gDNA that made up the material.

The CDR3 consists of 13 residues. V shed 7 bases and J shed 4 bases, with 11 bases lying between them. From germline, CDR1 is MNHEY and CDR2 SVGAGI. TCRdb's table, derived via immunoSEQ multiplex PCR, lists solely in-frame clones and lacks some. The data show some 140,000 clones, 80% to 90% seen once. Clinical history as reported by participants underpinned cohort assignment. The chain links TRBV6-5 to TRBJ2-1; D might be TRBD1 (5 bases). Material for sequencing was PBMCs or T cells enriched from blood (not recorded which). This sequence was found in a man aged 35 to 55 with acute COVID-19. DNA for the CDR3: TGTGCCAGCATGTTAACAGGTTACAATGAGCAGTTCTTC. Protein sequence: CASMLTGYNEQFF.